This entry lists 4 T cell receptor beta chains sequenced from one sample in a study of early T cells in non-severe SARS-CoV-2 infection. In TCRdb, the 5' RACE reads were re-called with MiXCR into one record per CDR3 protein. The profile shows about 64,000 distinct CDR3 sequences, 4% to 5.5% of them singletons. Specimen: whole blood. The source of these receptors is an adult who was a healthcare worker with PCR-confirmed SARS-CoV-2 infection or an uninfected control (not recorded which).

This clonotype appeared many times. The V gene is TRBV20-1, the J gene TRBJ2-5; D uncertain. There are 13 residues in the CDR3. Germline values: CDR1 DFQATT, CDR2 SNEGSKA (reference sequence). V lost 0 bases to trimming and J lost 5 bases, with 10 bases between them. Here the CDR3 reads CSARDWAEETQYF. In DNA form, the CDR3 reads TGCAGTGCTAGAGATTGGGCCGAGGAGACCCAGTACTTC.

There are a few counts of this clonotype. The V gene is TRBV5-4, the J gene TRBJ2-7; D assignment may be TRBD1 or TRBD2 (5 bases each). The CDR3 covers 14 residues. Germline V CDR1 and CDR2: SGHNT, YYREEE (reference sequence). Trimming pared 1 base from V and 2 bases from J, leaving 10 bases between. CDR3 loop: CASSLYGGTYEQYF. As DNA, the CDR3 is TGTGCCAGCAGCTTGTATGGGGGAACCTACGAGCAGTACTTC. Together with reference TRBV5-4 and TRBJ2-7, the CDR3 gives the full variable domain: ETGVTQSPTHLIKTRGQQVTLRCSSQSGHNTVSWYQQALGQGPQFIFQYYREEENGRGNFPPRFSGLQFPNYSSELNVNALELDDSALYLCASSLYGGTYEQYFGPGTRLTVT.

This clonotype has only a few counts. J is TRBJ2-3 and V is TRBV20-1, with TRBD2 matching over 10 bases. V lost 7 bases and J lost 2; bases outside the gene matches: 3. The CDR3 sequence is 13 residues long. Germline CDR1 is DFQATT and CDR2 is SNEGSKA (reference sequence). The CDR3 sequence: CSVLAGDTDTQYF. The CDR3 nucleotides read TGCAGTGTCCTAGCGGGGGACACAGATACGCAGTATTTT.

This clonotype was counted between two and nine times. J is TRBJ2-7 and V is TRBV20-1, with a weak D call TRBD2 (6 bases). The ends were cut back, 1 base at V and 1 base at J, with 8 bases in the middle. The CDR3 spans 13 residues. In germline, CDR1 is DFQATT, CDR2 SNEGSKA (reference sequence). Here the CDR3 reads CSARGRGSYEQYF. The CDR3, as DNA: TGCAGTGCTAGAGGGCGGGGATCCTACGAGCAGTACTTC.